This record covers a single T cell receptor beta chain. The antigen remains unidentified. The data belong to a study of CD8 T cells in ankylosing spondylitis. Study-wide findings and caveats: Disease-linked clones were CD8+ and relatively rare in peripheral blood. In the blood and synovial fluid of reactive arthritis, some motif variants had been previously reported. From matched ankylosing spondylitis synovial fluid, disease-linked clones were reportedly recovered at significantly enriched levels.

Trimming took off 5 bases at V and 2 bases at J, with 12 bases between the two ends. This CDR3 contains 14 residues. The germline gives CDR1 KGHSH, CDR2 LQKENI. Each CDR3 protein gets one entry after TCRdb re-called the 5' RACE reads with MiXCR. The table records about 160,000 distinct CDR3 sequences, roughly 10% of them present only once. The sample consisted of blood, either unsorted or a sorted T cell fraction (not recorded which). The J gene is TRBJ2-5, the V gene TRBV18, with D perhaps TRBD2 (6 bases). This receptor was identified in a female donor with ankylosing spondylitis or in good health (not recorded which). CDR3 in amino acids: CASSTRGKQETQYF. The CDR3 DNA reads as TGTGCCAGCTCAACCCGGGGGAAACAAGAGACCCAGTACTTC.